The present entry profiles one TCR beta chain with its context. What antigen it recognizes has not been identified. No base quality values were provided; no much bigger clone lies one nucleotide off. This specimen's time point label, per the study, means: pre-transplant. Thawed unstimulated PBMCs were stained for CD3, CD4 and CD8 and FACS-sorted into CD3+CD4+ and CD3+CD8+ populations. Each of the 8 studied subjects was randomized to immunosuppression withdrawal. Genomic DNA was isolated with the Qiagen DNeasy Blood and Tissue Kit. V loses 7 bases of germline sequence and J loses 1 base, and the interval between the two ends is 13 bases. Via the germline V gene, CDR1 is MNHEY and CDR2 SVGAGI. From the cysteine up to the phenylalanine, the CDR3 has a length of 14 residues. The retained sequence is limited to the CDR3, 42 bases, with the frame set at the first base. High-throughput TCRbeta CDR3 sequencing of frozen genomic DNA was performed by immunoSEQ, with PCR amplification, mapping, bias correction and internal controls included. The paper's data handling went like this. Productive rearrangements were kept, and unique TCRbeta sequences were defined by CDR3 nucleotide sequence plus V and J gene. For classification of a sequence as donor-reactive, at least 5-fold expansion in CFSE-low cells relative to unstimulated pre-transplant cells and a frequency of at least 0.01% were required. Per-subject minimum frequency thresholds, based on the lowest-template unstimulated sample, ensured at least 90% detection power. Repertoire turnover was measured by Jensen-Shannon divergence between the top 1000 TCRbeta sequences post- and pre-transplant. Two-sided Fisher's exact tests were used to test for changes in how often donor-reactive sequences were detected. TCRdb holds this immuneACCESS table with in-frame rearrangements only. Some clones are missing; in checked studies, unresolved V genes explain under half, and the rest has no known cause. D and trimming come from the DNA, and the V and J calls and clone size come from that table. Counted in this sample were about 74,000 clones; 80% of them appeared once. Jointly, the top ten make up 0.6% of the sample.

This entry belongs to a study of T cell clones after liver transplantation (dated by TCRdb to the late 2010s). With regard to the full study: The samples were obtained from ITN030ST, a randomized trial that attempted immunosuppression withdrawal within 2 years after liver transplantation. Donor-reactive T cell clones were identified by TCRbeta sequencing after a pre-transplant mixed lymphocyte reaction and then tracked in post-transplant blood. Third party-reactive TCRbeta sequences were also identified from pre-transplant MLRs to serve as an antigen-independent comparator for donor-reactive sequences. Of the eight recipients, a few were HCV-positive, while the remaining recipients had been transplanted for non-autoimmune, non-viral indications. The subjects received no induction therapy and were kept on standard immunosuppression until randomization at 12-24 months post-transplant. To count as tolerant, a recipient had to stay completely off immunosuppression for at least one year without liver enzymes climbing beyond twice the upper limit of normal. Blood samples were collected pre-transplant, pre-randomization before withdrawal, and post-randomization after either complete withdrawal or failed withdrawal. A cohort of 8 liver transplant recipients was studied, of whom 3 were classified as tolerant and 5 as non-tolerant.

Overall study outcomes, separate from this receptor: Without allograft tissue specimens, donor-reactive T cells may have migrated into the graft rather than being deleted. Conclusions were preliminary, limited by small, heterogeneous patient numbers and non-standardized post-transplant time points. Low numbers of available donor cells limited the measurable donor-reactive repertoire in a couple of subjects. When repertoire turnover was accounted for, significantly reduced detection of donor-reactive sequences was found in 7 of 8 subjects for CD4 and in 8 of 8 subjects for CD8. In 5 of 8 subjects, circulating donor-reactive CD4 TCRbeta sequences decreased significantly after transplant, regardless of tolerance or HCV status. The decline in donor-reactive sequences exceeded the decline in third party-reactive sequences, suggesting partial antigen-specific deletion that was unrelated to withdrawal success.

The starting material was CD4+ T cells from blood, obtained before liver transplant. This chain is built from TRBV6-5 and TRBJ1-1, with an unclear D gene assignment. This receptor was identified in a human donor who received a liver transplant. The nucleotide sequence is given as TGTGCCAGCAATCGGCCCGGATCGAACACTGAAGCTTTCTTT. The translation is CASNRPGSNTEAFF.